Reported below is one TCR beta chain. Of the isolated RNA, all was reverse transcribed, and so the sequenced material was expressed TCRB transcripts. The assay was immunoSEQ multiplex PCR, and TCRdb's table has in-frame clones only and misses some. Of approximately 340,000 clones listed, about 15% were seen once; the top ten hold approximately 0.02%. The J segment lost 6 bases and the V segment lost 3 bases, leaving 9 bases of the junction unmatched. The length of the CDR3 is 17 residues. Per the germline V gene, CDR1 is SGHNT and CDR2 is YYREEE (reference sequence). The data were obtained in a study of beta chain features in type 1 diabetes. Using CD45RO/CCR7/CD25/CD127/CD95/CD27, CD4+ naive, central memory, regulatory and stem cell-like memory cells were sorted.

This receptor was identified in a woman between 18 and 29 years old in good health. This rearrangement joins TRBV5-4 to TRBJ2-7, with TRBD2 matching 16 bases. The sequencing input was naive CD4+ T cells from blood. This CDR3 is CASSSGLAGGPEGEQYF. As DNA, the CDR3 is TGTGCCAGCAGCTCGGGACTAGCGGGAGGGCCTGAGGGCGAGCAGTACTTC.